This T cell receptor beta chain was observed in a study of shared clonotypes between healthy human individuals. Study context: Per-donor plates numbered three CD4 naive, three CD4 memory, two CD8 naive and one CD8 memory. Study-wide results and limits: In contrast to clonotypes shared by all four donors, non-shared clonotypes had lower generation probabilities.

This clone was picked up one time. Its target is not known. Authors' analysis steps: As immunoSEQ supplied junction-only sequences (without quality scores), filtering differed. This table comes from immunoSEQ multiplex PCR, and its TCRdb copy is limited to in-frame clones, with some not included. V and J calls and clone size come straight from that table; D and trimming were deduced from the DNA. The repertoire holds around 1.4 million clones, with around 98.5% as singletons. With 0 bases removed from V and 4 bases from J, the gap between germline ends came to 10 bases. The CDR3 spans 14 residues. The V gene's germline CDR1 is SGHVS and CDR2 FQNEAQ.

V is TRBV7-8 and J is TRBJ2-7; a possible D gene is TRBD1 (6 bases). The receptor was derived from a man aged 25-45 years in good health. Material for sequencing was naive CD4+ T cells sorted from blood. Subset described: CD45RA+ positively selected. The CDR3 DNA is TGTGCCAGCAGCTTAGCGGCCAGGGGATACGAGCAGTACTTC. It translates to CASSLAARGYEQYF.